This record concerns one T cell receptor (beta chain) sequence. V lost 7 bases to trimming and J lost 4 bases; unmatched junction nucleotides: 14. In germline, CDR1 is MDHEN, CDR2 SYDVKM. The CDR3 spans 16 residues. The treatment is: approximately 18 received Ad26.COV2.S at low or high dose, single or two shots; about 5 received placebo; per-sample allocation not given. Sampling took place 63 days after the first vaccine or placebo injection. Wuhan-strain SARS-CoV-2 spike was expressed by the Ad26 vector that made up the vaccine. The record originates from a study of Ad26.COV2.S vaccination and SARS-CoV-2 variants. On the study more broadly: Donor got 5x10^10 or 1x10^11 viral particles of Ad26.COV2.S.

The repertoire was sequenced with immunoSEQ multiplex PCR; TCRdb's copy has only in-frame clones and lacks some. The sample holds about 420,000 clones; roughly 90% are singletons and the top ten take around 3.6%. The chain carries TRBV28 and TRBJ1-1; 8 bases are shared with TRBD1. This TCR came from a person between 18 and 65 years old who received the Ad26.COV2.S COVID-19 vaccine or a placebo. This sample comprised peripheral blood, obtained in a trial of Ad26.COV2.S vaccine versus placebo. CDR3 coding DNA: TGTGCCAGCACACTTCAGGGGGCGACACCCCTCACTGAAGCTTTCTTT. This codes for CASTLQGATPLTEAFF.